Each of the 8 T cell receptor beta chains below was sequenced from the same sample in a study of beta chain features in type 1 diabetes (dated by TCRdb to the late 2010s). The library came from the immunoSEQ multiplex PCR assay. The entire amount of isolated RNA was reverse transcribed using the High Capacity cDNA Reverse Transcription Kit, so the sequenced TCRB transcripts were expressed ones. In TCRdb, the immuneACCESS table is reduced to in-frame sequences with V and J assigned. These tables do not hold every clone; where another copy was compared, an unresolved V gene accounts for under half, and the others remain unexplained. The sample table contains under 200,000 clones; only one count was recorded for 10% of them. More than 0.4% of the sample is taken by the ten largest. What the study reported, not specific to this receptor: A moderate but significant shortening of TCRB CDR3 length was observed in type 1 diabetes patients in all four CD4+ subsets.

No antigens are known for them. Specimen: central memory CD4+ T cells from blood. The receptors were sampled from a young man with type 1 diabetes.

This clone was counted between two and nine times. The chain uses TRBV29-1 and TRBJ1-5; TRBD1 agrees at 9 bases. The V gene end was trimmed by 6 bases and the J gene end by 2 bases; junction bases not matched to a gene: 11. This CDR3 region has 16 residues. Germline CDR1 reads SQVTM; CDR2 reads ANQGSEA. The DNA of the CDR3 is TGCAGCGTCTCCGGGACAGGGAATTGGGGCAATCAGCCCCAGCATTTT. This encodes CSVSGTGNWGNQPQHF.

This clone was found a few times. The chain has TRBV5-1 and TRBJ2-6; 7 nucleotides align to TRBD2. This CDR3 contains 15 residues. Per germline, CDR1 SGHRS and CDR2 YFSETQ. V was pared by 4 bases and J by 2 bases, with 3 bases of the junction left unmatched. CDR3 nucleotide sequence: TGCGCCAGCAGCCCGGGGGGAACTGGGGCCAACGTCCTGACTTTC. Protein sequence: CASSPGGTGANVLTF. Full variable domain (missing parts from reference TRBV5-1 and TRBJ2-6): KAGVTQTPRYLIKTRGQQVTLSCSPISGHRSVSWYQQTPGQGLQFLFEYFSETQRNKGNFPGRFSGRQFSNSRSEMNVSTLELGDSALYLCASSPGGTGANVLTFGAGSRLTVL.

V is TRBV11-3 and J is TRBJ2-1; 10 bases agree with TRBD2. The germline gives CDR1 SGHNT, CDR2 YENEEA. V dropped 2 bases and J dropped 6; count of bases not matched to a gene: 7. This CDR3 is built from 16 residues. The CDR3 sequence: CASSLSSGSLSNEQFF. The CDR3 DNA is TGTGCCAGCAGCTTATCTAGCGGGAGTCTGAGCAATGAGCAGTTCTTC.

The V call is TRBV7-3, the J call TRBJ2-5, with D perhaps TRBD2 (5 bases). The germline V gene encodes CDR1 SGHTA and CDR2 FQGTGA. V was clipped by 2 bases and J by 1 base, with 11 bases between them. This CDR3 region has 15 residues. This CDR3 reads CASSLFGLSQETQYF. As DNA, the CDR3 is TGTGCCAGCAGCTTATTCGGACTTTCCCAAGAGACCCAGTACTTC.

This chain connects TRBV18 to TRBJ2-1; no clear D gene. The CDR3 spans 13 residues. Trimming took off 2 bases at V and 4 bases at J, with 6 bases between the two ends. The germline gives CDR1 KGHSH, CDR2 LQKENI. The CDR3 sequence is CASSPTEYNEQFF. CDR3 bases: TGTGCCAGCTCACCAACGGAGTACAATGAGCAGTTCTTC.

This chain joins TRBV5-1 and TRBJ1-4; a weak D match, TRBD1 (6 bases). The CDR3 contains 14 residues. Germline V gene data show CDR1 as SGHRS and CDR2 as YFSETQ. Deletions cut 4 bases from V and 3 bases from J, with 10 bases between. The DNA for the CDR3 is TGCGCCAGCAGCGCGGCAGGGGCTAATGAAAAACTGTTTTTT. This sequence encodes CASSAAGANEKLFF.

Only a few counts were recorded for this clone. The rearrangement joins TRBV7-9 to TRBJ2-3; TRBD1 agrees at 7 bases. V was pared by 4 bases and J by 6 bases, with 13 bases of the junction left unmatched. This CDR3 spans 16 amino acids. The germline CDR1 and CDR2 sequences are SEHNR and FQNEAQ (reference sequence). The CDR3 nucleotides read TGTGCCAGCAGCTACCGACAGGGATCATTCTTGGATACGCAGTATTTT. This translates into CASSYRQGSFLDTQYF.

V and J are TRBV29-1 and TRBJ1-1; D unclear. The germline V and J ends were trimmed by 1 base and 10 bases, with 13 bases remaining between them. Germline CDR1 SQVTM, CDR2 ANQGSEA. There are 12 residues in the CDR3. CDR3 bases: TGCAGCGTTGAAGCTCCGTCTGAAGCAGCTTTCTTT. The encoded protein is CSVEAPSEAAFF.